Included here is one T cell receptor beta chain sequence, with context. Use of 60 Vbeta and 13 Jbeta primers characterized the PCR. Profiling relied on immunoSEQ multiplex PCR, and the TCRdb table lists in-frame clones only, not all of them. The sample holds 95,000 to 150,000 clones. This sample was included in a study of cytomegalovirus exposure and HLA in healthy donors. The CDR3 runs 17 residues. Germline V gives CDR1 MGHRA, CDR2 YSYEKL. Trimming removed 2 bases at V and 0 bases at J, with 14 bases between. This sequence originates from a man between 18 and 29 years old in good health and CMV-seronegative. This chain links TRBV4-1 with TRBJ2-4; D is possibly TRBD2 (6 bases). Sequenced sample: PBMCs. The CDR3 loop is CASSQLSSDLAKNIQYF. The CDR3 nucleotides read TGCGCCAGCAGCCAACTTTCTAGCGACCTAGCCAAAAACATTCAGTACTTC.